The source of this T cell receptor (beta chain) is a study of T cells in Graves' hyperthyroidism and ophthalmopathy. Study information: Peripheral blood specimens were obtained at initial diagnosis, prior to any treatment.

The ends were cut back, 5 bases at V and 4 bases at J, with 17 bases in the middle. The CDR3 runs to 15 residues. In germline, CDR1 is SGHVS, CDR2 FQNEAQ. Amplification of TCR beta CDR3 regions used RNA as the template. HTBI primers were used for first-round RT-PCR of the TCR CDR3. TCRdb re-called the multiplex PCR reads with MiXCR, one entry per CDR3 protein. The table records a few hundred thousand distinct CDR3 sequences, roughly 13% of them present only once. Regarding the study as a whole: Ophthalmopathy and stable hyperthyroidism were separated by a 13 V-J model.

This clonotype was counted at least ten times. Its antigen remains unknown. The TCR originated in a woman aged 18-35 years with Graves' hyperthyroidism. Input material: blood. The V call is TRBV7-8, the J call TRBJ1-1; D possibly corresponds to TRBD1 (5 bases). The CDR3 spells CASSALRGVGTEAFF. The CDR3 coding sequence is TGTGCCAGCAGCGCCCTGCGAGGGGTTGGCACTGAAGCTTTCTTT.